This T cell receptor (beta chain) was identified during a study of shared T cell receptors in the human thymus. The length of the CDR3 is 20 residues. Some clones are missing from TCRdb's copy, which holds only in-frame ones; the method was immunoSEQ multiplex PCR. The repertoire includes a few hundred thousand clones, 95% of them detected once, and approximately 0.02% sits in the top ten. The receptor's source is a human donor. What was sequenced was thymocytes. The chain uses TRBV21-1 and TRBJ1-5. TRBV21-1 is assigned pseudogene status. As DNA, the CDR3 is TGTGCCAGCAGCTGGACTTTGGATAAGGGAAGAGTATATAGCAATCAGCCCCAGCATTTT. It yields the protein CASSWTLDKGRVYSNQPQHF.